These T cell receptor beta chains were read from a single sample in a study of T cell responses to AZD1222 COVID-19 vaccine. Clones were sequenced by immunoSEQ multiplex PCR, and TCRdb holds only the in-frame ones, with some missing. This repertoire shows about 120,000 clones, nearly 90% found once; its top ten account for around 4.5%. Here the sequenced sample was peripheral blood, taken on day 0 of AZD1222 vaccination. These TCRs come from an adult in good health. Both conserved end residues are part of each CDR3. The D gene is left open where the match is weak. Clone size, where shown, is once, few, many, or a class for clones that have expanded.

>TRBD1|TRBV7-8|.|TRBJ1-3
CASSLTGGSLGNTIYF
TGTGCCAGCAGCTTAACAGGGGGCTCCCTGGGAAACACCATATATTTT
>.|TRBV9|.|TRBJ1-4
CASSVVSNGEKLFF
TGTGCCAGCAGCGTAGTCAGTAATGGTGAAAAACTGTTTTTT
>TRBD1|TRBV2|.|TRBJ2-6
CASSTDRVGANVLTF
TGTGCCAGCAGTACGGACAGGGTCGGGGCCAACGTCCTGACTTTC
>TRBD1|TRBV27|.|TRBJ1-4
CASSLLGQGDEKLFF
TGTGCCAGCAGTTTATTGGGACAGGGCGATGAAAAACTGTTTTTT
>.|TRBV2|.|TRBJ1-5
CASSARSYQPQHF
TGTGCCAGTTCGGCCCGAAGTTATCAGCCCCAGCATTTT
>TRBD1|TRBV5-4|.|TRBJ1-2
CASSLGEGAAYGYTF
TGTGCCAGCAGCCTGGGAGAGGGGGCGGCTTATGGCTACACCTTC
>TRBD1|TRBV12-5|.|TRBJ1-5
CASGLEGGRQGFQPQHF
TGTGCTAGTGGTTTGGAGGGAGGTAGACAGGGGTTTCAGCCCCAGCATTTT
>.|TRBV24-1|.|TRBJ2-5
CATQRRQGGPETQYF
TGTGCCACCCAGAGGCGCCAGGGGGGGCCAGAGACCCAGTACTTC
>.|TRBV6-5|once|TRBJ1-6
CASTGGGPYNSPLHF
TGTGCCAGCACCGGCGGAGGGCCCTATAATTCACCCCTCCACTTT
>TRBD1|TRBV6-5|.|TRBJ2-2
CASSYPQGSDTGELFF
TGTGCCAGCAGTTACCCACAGGGGTCGGACACCGGGGAGCTGTTTTTT
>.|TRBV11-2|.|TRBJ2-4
CASSLLTGGNIQYF
TGTGCCAGCAGCTTGTTGACCGGGGGAAACATTCAGTACTTC
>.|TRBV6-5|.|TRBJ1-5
CASTPQGGHQPQHF
TGTGCCAGCACCCCTCAAGGCGGTCATCAGCCCCAGCATTTT
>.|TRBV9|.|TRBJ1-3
CASSVEGGLYSGNTIYF
TGTGCCAGCAGCGTAGAGGGGGGCCTCTACTCTGGAAACACCATATATTTT
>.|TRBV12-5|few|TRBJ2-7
CASGLVWNHEQYF
TGTGCTAGTGGTTTGGTATGGAATCACGAGCAGTACTTC
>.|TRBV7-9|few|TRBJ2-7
CASSQIGGAPHEQYF
TGTGCCAGCAGCCAGATAGGGGGGGCGCCCCACGAGCAGTACTTC
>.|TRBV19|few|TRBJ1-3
CASSIAFGSSGNTIYF
TGTGCCAGTAGTATAGCCTTTGGGTCTTCTGGAAACACCATATATTTT
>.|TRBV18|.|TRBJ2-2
CASSLAETPTGELFF
TGTGCCAGCTCACTAGCGGAAACCCCCACCGGGGAGCTGTTTTTT
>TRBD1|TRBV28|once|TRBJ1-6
CASRTPRTGRGSPLHF
TGTGCCAGCAGAACCCCCAGGACAGGGCGTGGATCACCCCTCCACTTT
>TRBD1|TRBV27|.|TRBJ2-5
CASSPTGSQETQYF
TGTGCCAGCAGCCCGACAGGGAGCCAAGAGACCCAGTACTTC
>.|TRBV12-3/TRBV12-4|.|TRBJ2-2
CASKKDHTGELFF
TGTGCCAGCAAAAAGGACCACACCGGGGAGCTGTTTTTT
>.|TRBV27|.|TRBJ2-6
CASAPFSGANVLTF
TGTGCCAGCGCCCCGTTCTCTGGGGCCAACGTCCTGACTTTC
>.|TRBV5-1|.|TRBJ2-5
CASSTTGSETQYF
TGCGCCAGCAGCACCACAGGTTCAGAGACCCAGTACTTC
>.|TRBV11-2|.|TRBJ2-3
CASSHMVGAGYF
TGTGCCAGCAGCCATATGGTGGGGGCGGGGTATTTT
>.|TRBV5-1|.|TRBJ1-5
CASSLSSGVQPQHF
TGCGCCAGCAGCTTGTCTTCAGGGGTGCAGCCCCAGCATTTT
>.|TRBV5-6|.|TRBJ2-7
CASSLAALATREQYF
TGTGCCAGCAGCTTGGCCGCTCTAGCGACGAGGGAGCAGTACTTC
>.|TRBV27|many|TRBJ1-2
CASSLWADPNYGYTF
TGTGCCAGCAGTTTATGGGCAGACCCTAACTATGGCTACACCTTC
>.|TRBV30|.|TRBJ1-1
CARTETNTEAFF
TGTGCCCGGACAGAAACGAACACTGAAGCTTTCTTT
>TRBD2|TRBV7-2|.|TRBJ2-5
CASSLNSPLAEETQYF
TGTGCCAGCAGCTTAAATTCCCCACTAGCGGAAGAGACCCAGTACTTC
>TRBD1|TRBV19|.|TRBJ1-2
CASSAVGQGHYGYTF
TGTGCCAGTAGCGCAGTGGGACAGGGTCACTATGGCTACACCTTC